The TCR beta chain under discussion was sequenced for a study of blood T cells in healthy people across ages. The V end was cut by 2 bases, the J end by 2 bases, with 23 bases between. The germline V gene encodes CDR1 MNHEY and CDR2 SVGEGT. The length of the CDR3 is 19 residues. A second PCR of roughly 7 to 11 cycles used a sample-barcoded 5' primer and a J-beta primer mix. TCRdb re-called the 5' RACE reads through MiXCR, storing one row per CDR3 protein. The table lists fewer than 2,000,000 distinct CDR3 sequences, almost 35% of them singletons, with about 11% in the top ten. This clonotype was observed at least ten times.

This receptor was taken from a woman in her twenties or thirties in good health. This chain joins TRBV6-2 or TRBV6-3 and TRBJ2-3, with D perhaps assigned TRBD1 or TRBD2 (7 bases each). Sequencing was performed on blood. This CDR3 is CASSYEREGAAYFTDTQYF. The CDR3 DNA follows: TGTGCCAGCAGTTACGAGAGGGAGGGGGCCGCCTACTTCACAGATACGCAGTATTTT.